The clone carrying this T cell receptor (beta chain) turned up a few times. Its antigen is as yet unknown. This CDR3 spans 16 amino acids. The V gene's germline CDR1 is SGHVS and CDR2 FNYEAQ. V was trimmed by 1 base and J by 4 bases, leaving 16 bases between them. The data are from a study of blood T cells in healthy people across ages. PCR was performed a second time for about 7 to 12 cycles using a sample-barcoded 5' primer and a J-beta primer mix. TCRdb called the 5' RACE reads again in MiXCR, with one record for every CDR3 protein. The table records under 950,000 distinct CDR3 sequences, 22% of them present only once. Regarding the study as a whole: Compared with aged donors, long-lived donors showed fewer expanded clones, suggesting selection.

Around 9.5 milliliters of peripheral blood were drawn from each donor. The chain joins TRBV7-6 to TRBJ2-5; the D is unclear. The material sequenced was blood. This receptor was taken from a man in his 70s in good health. The DNA for the CDR3 is TGTGCCAGCAGCTTAGATGGGCAGGTCGAGAGAGAGACCCAGTACTTC. Encoded protein: CASSLDGQVERETQYF.